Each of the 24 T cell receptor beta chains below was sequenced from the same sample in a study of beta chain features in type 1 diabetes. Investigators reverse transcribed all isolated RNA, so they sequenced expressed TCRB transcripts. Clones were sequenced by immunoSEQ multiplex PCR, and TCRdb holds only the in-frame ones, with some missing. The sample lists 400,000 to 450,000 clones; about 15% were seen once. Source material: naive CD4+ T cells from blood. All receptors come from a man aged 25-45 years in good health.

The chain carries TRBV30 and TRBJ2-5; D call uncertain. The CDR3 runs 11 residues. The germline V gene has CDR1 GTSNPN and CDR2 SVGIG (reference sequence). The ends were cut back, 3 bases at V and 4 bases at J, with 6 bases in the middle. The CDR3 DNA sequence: TGTGCCTGGAGCCAACTAGAGACCCAGTACTTC. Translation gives CAWSQLETQYF.

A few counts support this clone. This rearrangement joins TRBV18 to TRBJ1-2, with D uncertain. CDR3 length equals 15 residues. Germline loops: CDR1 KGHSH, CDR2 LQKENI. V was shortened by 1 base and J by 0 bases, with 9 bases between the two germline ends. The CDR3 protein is CASSPRETSNYGYTF. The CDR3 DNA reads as TGTGCCAGCTCACCACGGGAGACCTCTAACTATGGCTACACCTTC. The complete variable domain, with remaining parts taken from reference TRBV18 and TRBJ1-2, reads NAGVMQNPRHLVRRRGQEARLRCSPMKGHSHVYWYRQLPEEGLKFMVYLQKENIIDESGMPKERFSAEFPKEGPSILRIQQVVRGDSAAYFCASSPRETSNYGYTFGSGTRLTVV.

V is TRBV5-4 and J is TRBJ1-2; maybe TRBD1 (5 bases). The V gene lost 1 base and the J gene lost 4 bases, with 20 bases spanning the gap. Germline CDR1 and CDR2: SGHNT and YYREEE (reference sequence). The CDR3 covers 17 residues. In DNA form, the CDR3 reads TGTGCCAGCAGCTTGCGGGGCGGCCCCCGGGAAGTCTATGGCTACACCTTC. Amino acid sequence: CASSLRGGPREVYGYTF. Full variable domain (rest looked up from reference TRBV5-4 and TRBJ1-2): ETGVTQSPTHLIKTRGQQVTLRCSSQSGHNTVSWYQQALGQGPQFIFQYYREEENGRGNFPPRFSGLQFPNYSSELNVNALELDDSALYLCASSLRGGPREVYGYTFGSGTRLTVV.

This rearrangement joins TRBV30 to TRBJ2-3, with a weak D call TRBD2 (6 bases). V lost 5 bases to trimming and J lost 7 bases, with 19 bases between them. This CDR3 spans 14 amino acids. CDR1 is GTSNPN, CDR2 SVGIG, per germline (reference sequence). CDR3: CAWEPGRGSNTQYF. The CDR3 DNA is TGTGCCTGGGAACCGGGACGGGGGTCGAATACGCAGTATTTT.

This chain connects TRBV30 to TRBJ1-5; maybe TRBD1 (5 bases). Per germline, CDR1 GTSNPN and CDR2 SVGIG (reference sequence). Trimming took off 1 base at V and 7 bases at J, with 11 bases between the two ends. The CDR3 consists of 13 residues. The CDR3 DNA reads TGTGCCTGGAGTGGCGGGGGACGCCAGCCCCAGCATTTT. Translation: CAWSGGGRQPQHF.

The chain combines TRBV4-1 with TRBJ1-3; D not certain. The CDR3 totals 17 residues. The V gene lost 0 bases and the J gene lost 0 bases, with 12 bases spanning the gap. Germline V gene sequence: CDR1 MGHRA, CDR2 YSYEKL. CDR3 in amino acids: CASSQDPPSASGNTIYF. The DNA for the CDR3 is TGCGCCAGCAGCCAAGATCCGCCCAGTGCCTCTGGAAACACCATATATTTT.

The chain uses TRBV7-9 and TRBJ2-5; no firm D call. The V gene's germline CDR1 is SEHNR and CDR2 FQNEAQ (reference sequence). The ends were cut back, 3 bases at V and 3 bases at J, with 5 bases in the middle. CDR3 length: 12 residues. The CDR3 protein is CASSFTEETQYF. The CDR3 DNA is TGTGCCAGCAGCTTTACAGAAGAGACCCAGTACTTC.

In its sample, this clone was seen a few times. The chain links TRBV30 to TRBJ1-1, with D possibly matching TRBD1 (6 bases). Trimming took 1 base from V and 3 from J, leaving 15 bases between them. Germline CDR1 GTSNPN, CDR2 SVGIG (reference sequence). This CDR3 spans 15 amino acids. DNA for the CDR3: TGTGCCTGGAGTGCCAGACAGGTTTTGGACACTGAAGCTTTCTTT. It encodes CAWSARQVLDTEAFF.

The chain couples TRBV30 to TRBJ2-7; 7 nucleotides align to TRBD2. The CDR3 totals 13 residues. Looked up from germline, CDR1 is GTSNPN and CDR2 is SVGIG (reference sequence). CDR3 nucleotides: TGTGCCGGGAGTCAAGCGGGGCCCGAAGGGCAGTACGTC. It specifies CAGSQAGPEGQYV.

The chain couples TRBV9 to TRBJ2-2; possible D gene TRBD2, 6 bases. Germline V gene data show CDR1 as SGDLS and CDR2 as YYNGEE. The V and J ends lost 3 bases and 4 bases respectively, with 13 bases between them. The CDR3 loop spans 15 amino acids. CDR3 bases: TGTGCCAGCAGCGCCGGCGGGACGGGCACCGGGGAGCTGTTTTTT. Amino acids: CASSAGGTGTGELFF.

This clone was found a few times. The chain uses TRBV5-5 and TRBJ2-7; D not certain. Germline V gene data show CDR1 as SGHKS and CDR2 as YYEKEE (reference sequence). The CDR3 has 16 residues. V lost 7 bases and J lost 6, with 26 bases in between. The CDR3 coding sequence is TGTGCCAGCTACCGGTTAGACAACCCGACTTTCGGCGAGCAGTACGTC. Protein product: CASYRLDNPTFGEQYV.

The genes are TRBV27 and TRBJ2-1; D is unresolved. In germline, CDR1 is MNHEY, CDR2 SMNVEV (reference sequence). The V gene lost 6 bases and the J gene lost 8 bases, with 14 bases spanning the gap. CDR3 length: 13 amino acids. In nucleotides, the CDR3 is TGTGCCAGCAGCCTGAGAGACGGCGATGAGCAGTTCTTC. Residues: CASSLRDGDEQFF.

The chain's CDR3 is CASRLPGLRTGELFF. DNA of the CDR3: TGTGCCAGCAGACTACCGGGACTAAGAACCGGGGAGCTGTTTTTT. The genes are TRBV7-9 and TRBJ2-2; TRBD2 agrees at 7 bases. CDR3 size: 15 residues. Trimming removed 6 bases from V and 5 bases from J; junction bases left unmatched: 9. Germline V gene lookup returns CDR1 SEHNR and CDR2 FQNEAQ (reference sequence).

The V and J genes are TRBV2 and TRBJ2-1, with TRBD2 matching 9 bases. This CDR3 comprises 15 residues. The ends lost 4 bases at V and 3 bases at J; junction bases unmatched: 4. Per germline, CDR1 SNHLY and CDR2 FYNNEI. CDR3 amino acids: CASSVRAGGYNEQFF. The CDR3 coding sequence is TGTGCCAGCAGTGTTAGAGCGGGGGGCTACAATGAGCAGTTCTTC.

The CDR3 is CASSPTDLGYEQYF. In nucleotides, the CDR3 is TGTGCCAGCAGCCCAACGGATCTAGGGTACGAGCAGTACTTC. The J gene is TRBJ2-7, the V gene TRBV7-8; D remains ambiguous. The V and J ends lost 5 bases and 4 bases respectively, with 15 bases between them. CDR1 is SGHVS, CDR2 FQNEAQ, per germline. The CDR3 loop spans 14 amino acids.

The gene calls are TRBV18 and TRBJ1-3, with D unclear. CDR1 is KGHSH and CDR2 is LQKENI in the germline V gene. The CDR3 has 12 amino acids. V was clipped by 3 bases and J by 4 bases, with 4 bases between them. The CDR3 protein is CASSPSGNTIYF. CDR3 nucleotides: TGTGCCAGCTCACCTTCAGGAAACACCATATATTTT.

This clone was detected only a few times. This chain's CDR3 is CAITPGQVNYGYTF. The CDR3 DNA reads as TGTGCCATCACCCCGGGACAGGTCAACTATGGCTACACCTTC. The chain links TRBV10-3 to TRBJ1-2; TRBD1 matches 8 bases. Trimming at V came to 7 bases and at J to 2 bases, leaving 6 bases not matched to a gene. The CDR3 spans 14 residues. Germline CDR1 reads ENHRY; CDR2 reads SYGVKD.

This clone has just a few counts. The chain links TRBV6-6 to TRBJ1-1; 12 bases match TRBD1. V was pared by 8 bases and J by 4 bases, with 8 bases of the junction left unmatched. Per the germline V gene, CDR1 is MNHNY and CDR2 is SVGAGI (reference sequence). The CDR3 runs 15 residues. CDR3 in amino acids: CASWDRGLFGTEAFF. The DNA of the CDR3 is TGTGCCAGCTGGGACAGGGGGCTATTTGGCACTGAAGCTTTCTTT.

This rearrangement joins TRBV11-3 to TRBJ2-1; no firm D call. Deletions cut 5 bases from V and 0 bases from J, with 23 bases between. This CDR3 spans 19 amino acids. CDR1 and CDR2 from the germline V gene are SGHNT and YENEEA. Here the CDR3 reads CASSDRRLGRLSSYNEQFF. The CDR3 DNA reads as TGTGCCAGCAGCGACCGGCGGCTTGGCCGCTTGAGCTCCTACAATGAGCAGTTCTTC.

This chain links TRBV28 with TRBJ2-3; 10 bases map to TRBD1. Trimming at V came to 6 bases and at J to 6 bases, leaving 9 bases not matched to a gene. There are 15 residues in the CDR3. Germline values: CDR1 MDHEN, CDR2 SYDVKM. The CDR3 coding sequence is TGTGCCAGCAGCCCAACCGACAGGGGGCGTGATACGCAGTATTTT. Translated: CASSPTDRGRDTQYF.

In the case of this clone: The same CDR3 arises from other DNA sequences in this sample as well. Here the CDR3 DNA reads TGTGCCAGCAGCTTAGAGTGGGGCACAGATACGCAGTATTTT. Residues: CASSLEWGTDTQYF. V is TRBV5-4 and J is TRBJ2-3; D unclear. The CDR3 spans 14 residues. Between the trimmed V and J ends, which lost 2 bases and 1 base, there was a span of 8 bases. Germline CDR1 is SGHNT and CDR2 is YYREEE (reference sequence).

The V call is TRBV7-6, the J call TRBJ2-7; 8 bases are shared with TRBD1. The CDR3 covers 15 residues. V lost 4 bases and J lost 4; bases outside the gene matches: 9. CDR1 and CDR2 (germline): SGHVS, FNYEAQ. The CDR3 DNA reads TGTGCCAGCAGCTCTTGGACAGGGCTGGGGTACGAGCAGTACTTC. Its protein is CASSSWTGLGYEQYF.

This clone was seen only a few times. Here the CDR3 DNA reads TGTGCCAGCCCCCCAGGCGGGGGGTTCTTGGAGACCCAGTACTTC. Translated, it gives CASPPGGGFLETQYF. The chain employs TRBV7-9 and TRBJ2-5; TRBD2 aligns across 8 bases. J gave up 5 bases and V 8 bases, and 13 bases lay outside the gene matches. Germline CDR1 reads SEHNR; CDR2 reads FQNEAQ (reference sequence). The CDR3 sequence is 15 residues long.

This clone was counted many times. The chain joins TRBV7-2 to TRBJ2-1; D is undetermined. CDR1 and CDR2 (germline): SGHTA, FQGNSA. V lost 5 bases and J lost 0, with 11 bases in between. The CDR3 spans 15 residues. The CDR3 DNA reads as TGTGCCAGCAGCACGGACGGTCACTCCTACAATGAGCAGTTCTTC. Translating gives CASSTDGHSYNEQFF.